The 17 T cell receptor beta chains listed next were all sequenced from one sample in a study of T cell repertoires in cytomegalovirus infection. Each CDR3 protein gets one entry after TCRdb re-called the reads with MiXCR. The data contain about 60,000 distinct CDR3 sequences, around 33% of them singletons. Their antigen targets remain unknown. The specimen was PBMCs, sequenced either directly or after in vitro stimulation (not recorded which). Receptors originate from a human donor in good health (CMV status not recorded). Some clones in this sample may be carry-over from other donors' samples.

This chain links TRBV19 with TRBJ2-4; D is possibly TRBD1 (7 bases). CDR3 size: 14 residues. CDR1 and CDR2 from the germline V gene are LNHDA and SQIVND (reference sequence). Trimming left V 3 bases short and J 7 bases short, with 13 bases between. CDR3 protein: CASSIGGGKNIQYF. The CDR3 region has the DNA TGTGCCAGTAGTATTGGAGGGGGCAAGAACATTCAGTACTTC.

The table lists this clonotype with many counts. The genes are TRBV7-2 and TRBJ1-3; D unclear. The CDR3 runs 13 residues. Germline CDR1 reads SGHTA; CDR2 reads FQGNSA. Trimming shortened V by 5 bases and J by 8 bases, and 13 bases separated the two germline ends. The CDR3 is CASSGRLGDTIYF. DNA of the CDR3: TGTGCCAGCAGCGGCAGGCTCGGGGACACCATATATTTT. Using reference TRBV7-2 and TRBJ1-3 for the parts outside the CDR3, the full variable domain is GAGVSQSPSNKVTEKGKDVELRCDPISGHTALYWYRQSLGQGLEFLIYFQGNSAPDKSGLPSDRFSAERTGGSVSTLTIQRTQQEDSAVYLCASSGRLGDTIYFGEGSWLTVV.

The J gene is TRBJ2-1, the V gene TRBV20-1, with D tentatively TRBD1 (5 bases). The CDR3 runs to 15 residues. Germline assignment: CDR1 DFQATT and CDR2 SNEGSKA (reference sequence). Trimming removed 5 bases at V and 0 bases at J, with 14 bases between. The CDR3: CSALRRQSSYNEQFF. The CDR3 nucleotides read TGCAGTGCTTTACGAAGACAGAGCTCCTACAATGAGCAGTTCTTC.

The rearrangement uses TRBV20-1 and TRBJ1-4, with TRBD1 identical over 9 bases. Germline V gene sequence: CDR1 DFQATT, CDR2 SNEGSKA (reference sequence). The CDR3 loop spans 15 amino acids. Losses at the gene ends were 0 bases for V and 7 bases for J; bases not matched to a gene: 6. For the CDR3, the DNA is TGCAGTGCTAGAGAGCCACAGGGGGCGGTTGAAAAACTGTTTTTT. This translates into CSAREPQGAVEKLFF.

The CDR3 loop is CASSSHVTDTQYF. CDR3 coding DNA: TGTGCCAGCAGTTCCCACGTCACAGATACGCAGTATTTT. This rearrangement joins TRBV28 to TRBJ2-3, with D unresolved. Germline CDR1 is MDHEN and CDR2 is SYDVKM. V was shortened by 4 bases and J by 2 bases, with 7 bases between the two germline ends. CDR3 length: 13 residues.

The chain recombines TRBV7-2 with TRBJ2-5; D call uncertain. V was trimmed by 5 bases and J by 1 base, leaving 8 bases between them. The CDR3 has 13 amino acids. Germline lookup yields CDR1 SGHTA and CDR2 FQGNSA. The CDR3 nucleotides read TGTGCCAGCAGCCTATCCCTCCAAGAGACCCAGTACTTC. It translates to CASSLSLQETQYF.

Points on this clonotype: This CDR3 is missing its conserved last phenylalanine or tryptophan, likely due to a read error. The chain has TRBV11-2 and TRBJ2-5; D unclear. Germline-derived CDR1 and CDR2 are SGHAT and FQNNGV. The CDR3 has 13 residues. With 5 bases removed from V and 4 bases from J, the gap between germline ends came to 11 bases. DNA for the CDR3: TGTGCCAGCAGCCTGCTGCTAGGAGAGACCCAGTACCTC. As protein: CASSLLLGETQYL.

This chain's CDR3 is CASSSLGLRGTQYF. DNA for the CDR3: TGTGCCAGCAGCTCACTAGGCTTGCGCGGGACCCAGTACTTC. V gene TRBV7-9 combines with J gene TRBJ2-5; maybe TRBD2 (5 bases). Germline CDR1 and CDR2: SEHNR and FQNEAQ (reference sequence). Trimming took off 4 bases at V and 7 bases at J, with 16 bases between the two ends. CDR3 length equals 14 residues.

J is TRBJ2-7 and V is TRBV10-3, with D unresolved. V was clipped by 4 bases and J by 6 bases, with 16 bases between them. The length of the CDR3 is 14 residues. Germline V gives CDR1 ENHRY, CDR2 SYGVKD. In DNA form, the CDR3 reads TGTGCCATCAGTGGCGGAGCTAGGCCCATCGAGCAGTACTTC. The encoded protein is CAISGGARPIEQYF.

There are a few counts of this clonotype. V gene TRBV19 combines with J gene TRBJ2-7; D not resolved. The ends were cut back, 1 base at V and 1 base at J, with 8 bases in the middle. CDR3 length: 14 residues. The germline V gene has CDR1 LNHDA and CDR2 SQIVND (reference sequence). CDR3 residues: CASSIGSNSYEQYF. CDR3 coding DNA: TGTGCCAGTAGTATAGGCAGCAATTCCTACGAGCAGTACTTC.

In this sample, this clonotype turned up a few times. V is TRBV7-8 and J is TRBJ1-6; tentatively, D is TRBD1 (6 bases). This CDR3 has 14 residues. The V end was cut by 5 bases, the J end by 4 bases, with 9 bases between. Per germline, CDR1 SGHVS and CDR2 FQNEAQ. CDR3 nucleotides: TGTGCCAGCAGCCACGGACAGTATAATTCACCCCTCCACTTT. It yields the protein CASSHGQYNSPLHF.

This chain joins TRBV28 and TRBJ1-5, with D tentatively TRBD1 (5 bases). The germline V gene encodes CDR1 MDHEN and CDR2 SYDVKM. The germline V and J ends were trimmed by 6 bases and 7 bases, with 13 bases remaining between them. This CDR3 spans 13 amino acids. CDR3 coding DNA: TGTGCCAGCAGCCCCCTCAGGGAACAGCCCCAGCATTTT. This gives the protein CASSPLREQPQHF.

V and J are TRBV6-5 and TRBJ2-3; D is undetermined. The CDR3 has 15 residues. V lost 0 bases, J lost 4 bases, and 11 bases lay in between. Germline values: CDR1 MNHEY, CDR2 SVGAGI. CDR3 sequence (DNA): TGTGCCAGCAGTTACTCGGGCCAAGGGTCAGATACGCAGTATTTT. It encodes CASSYSGQGSDTQYF.

This clonotype was counted ten times or more. The genes are TRBV7-8 and TRBJ2-5, with D unresolved. The CDR3 has 11 amino acids. Trimming pared 0 bases from V and 6 bases from J, leaving 2 bases between. The V gene's germline CDR1 is SGHVS and CDR2 FQNEAQ. The CDR3 region is CASSLAKTQYF. CDR3 DNA: TGTGCCAGCAGCTTAGCGAAGACCCAGTACTTC.

This clonotype was observed a single time. The chain links TRBV20-1 to TRBJ1-2; a possible D gene is TRBD1 (6 bases). Trimming removed 2 bases at V and 12 bases at J, with 25 bases between. The CDR3 has 15 amino acids. Looked up from germline, CDR1 is DFQATT and CDR2 is SNEGSKA (reference sequence). The DNA of the CDR3 is TGCAGTGCTAGACAAGAGCGTCCTTGGCCTCCAGGGGACACCTTC. Translation: CSARQERPWPPGDTF.

The CDR3 DNA reads TGTGCCAGCAGCGTAACCAGGGAGGGCACAGATACGCAGTATTTT. It codes for CASSVTREGTDTQYF. This chain joins TRBV27 and TRBJ2-3; D is possibly TRBD2 (6 bases). The V end lost 6 bases, the J end lost 1 base, and 14 bases lay between the germline ends. CDR3 length: 15 residues. Germline V gene lookup returns CDR1 MNHEY and CDR2 SMNVEV (reference sequence).

This clonotype occurred a few times. The chain has TRBV7-2 and TRBJ1-6; 8 positions agree with TRBD1. The germline V gene encodes CDR1 SGHTA and CDR2 FQGNSA. V lost 4 bases to trimming and J lost 9 bases; unmatched junction nucleotides: 14. This CDR3 has 17 residues. CDR3 coding DNA: TGTGCCAGCAGCTATACCCTGACAGGGGTATCTAGTTCACCCCTCCACTTT. Translation: CASSYTLTGVSSSPLHF.